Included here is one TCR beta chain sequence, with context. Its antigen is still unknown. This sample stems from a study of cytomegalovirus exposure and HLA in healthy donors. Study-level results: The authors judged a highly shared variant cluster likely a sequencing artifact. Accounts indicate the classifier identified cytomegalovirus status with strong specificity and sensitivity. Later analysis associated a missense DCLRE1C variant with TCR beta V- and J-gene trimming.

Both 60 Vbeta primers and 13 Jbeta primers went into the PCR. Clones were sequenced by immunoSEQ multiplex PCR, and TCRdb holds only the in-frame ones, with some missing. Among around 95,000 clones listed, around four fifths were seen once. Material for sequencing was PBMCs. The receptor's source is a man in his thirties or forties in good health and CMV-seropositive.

Written as DNA, the CDR3 is TGTGCCTGGAGCGGGGGCTACGAGCAGTACTTC. Translated: CAWSGGYEQYF. The chain has TRBV30 and TRBJ2-7; maybe TRBD2 (6 bases). The germline gives CDR1 GTSNPN, CDR2 SVGIG (reference sequence). CDR3 length: 11 residues. Trimming pared 3 bases from V and 3 bases from J, leaving 6 bases between.